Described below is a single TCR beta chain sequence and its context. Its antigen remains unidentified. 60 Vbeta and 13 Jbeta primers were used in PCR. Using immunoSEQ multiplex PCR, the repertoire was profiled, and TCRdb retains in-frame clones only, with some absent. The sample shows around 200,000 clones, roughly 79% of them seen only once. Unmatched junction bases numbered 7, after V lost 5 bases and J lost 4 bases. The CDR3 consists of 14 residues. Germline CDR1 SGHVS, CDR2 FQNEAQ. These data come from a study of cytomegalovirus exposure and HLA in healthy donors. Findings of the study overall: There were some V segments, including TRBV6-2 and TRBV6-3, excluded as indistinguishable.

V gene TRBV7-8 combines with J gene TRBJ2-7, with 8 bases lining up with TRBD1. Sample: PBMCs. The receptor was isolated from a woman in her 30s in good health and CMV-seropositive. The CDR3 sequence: CASSVDRGPYEQYF. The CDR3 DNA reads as TGTGCCAGCAGCGTCGACAGGGGCCCTTACGAGCAGTACTTC.